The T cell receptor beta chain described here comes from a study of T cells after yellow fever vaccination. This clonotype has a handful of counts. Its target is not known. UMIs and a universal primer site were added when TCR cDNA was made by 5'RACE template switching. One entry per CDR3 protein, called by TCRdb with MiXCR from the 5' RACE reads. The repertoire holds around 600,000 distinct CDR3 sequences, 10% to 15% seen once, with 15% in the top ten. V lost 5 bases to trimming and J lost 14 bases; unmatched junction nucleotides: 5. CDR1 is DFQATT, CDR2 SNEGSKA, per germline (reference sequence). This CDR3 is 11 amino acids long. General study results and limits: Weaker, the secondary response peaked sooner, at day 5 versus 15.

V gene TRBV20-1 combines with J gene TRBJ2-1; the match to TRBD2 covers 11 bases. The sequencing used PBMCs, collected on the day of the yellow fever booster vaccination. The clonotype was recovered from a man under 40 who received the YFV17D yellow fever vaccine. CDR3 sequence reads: CSAGGLAGEFF. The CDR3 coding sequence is TGCAGTGCTGGTGGACTAGCGGGCGAGTTCTTC.